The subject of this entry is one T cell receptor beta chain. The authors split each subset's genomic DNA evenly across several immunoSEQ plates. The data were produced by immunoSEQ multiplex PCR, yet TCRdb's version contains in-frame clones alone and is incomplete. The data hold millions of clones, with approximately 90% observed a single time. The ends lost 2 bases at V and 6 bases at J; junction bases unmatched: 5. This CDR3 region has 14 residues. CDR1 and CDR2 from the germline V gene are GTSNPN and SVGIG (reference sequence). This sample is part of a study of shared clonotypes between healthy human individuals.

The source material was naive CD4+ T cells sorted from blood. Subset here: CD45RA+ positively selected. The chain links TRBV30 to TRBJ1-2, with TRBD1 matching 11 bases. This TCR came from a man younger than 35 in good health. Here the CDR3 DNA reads TGTGCCTGGAGTCAGGGACAGGGGGGAGATGGCTACACCTTC. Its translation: CAWSQGQGGDGYTF.